The rows below give T cell receptor beta chains drawn from one sample of a study of cytomegalovirus exposure and HLA in healthy donors. Sequencing used immunoSEQ multiplex PCR; TCRdb keeps in-frame clones, though not all of them. The data contain around 100,000 clones, 70% to 80% of them singletons. Sequencing was carried out using PBMCs. Receptor source: a young woman in good health and CMV-seropositive. CDR3s leave out the opening cysteine and the closing phenylalanine or tryptophan. The size of a clone is reported for some rows only, either as once, few or many, or as a class for expanded clones.

clone size: NA; V gene: TRBV19; J gene: TRBJ1-2; CDR3 protein: ASSIDPNYGYT
clone size: NA; V gene: TRBV15; J gene: TRBJ1-4; CDR3 protein: ATSSGGTNEKLF
clone size: NA; V gene: TRBV6-5; J gene: TRBJ1-2; CDR3 protein: ASSPDRNYGYT
clone size: NA; V gene: TRBV2; J gene: TRBJ2-2; CDR3 protein: ASSVGGIGNTGELF
clone size: NA; V gene: TRBV7-3; J gene: TRBJ1-1; CDR3 protein: ASSLTPQTGTQNTEAF
clone size: once; V gene: TRBV15; J gene: TRBJ1-1; CDR3 protein: ATSRDRDTEAF
clone size: NA; V gene: TRBV7-3; J gene: TRBJ2-1; CDR3 protein: ASSRTDTSGRSNEQF
clone size: NA; V gene: TRBV7-9; J gene: TRBJ2-5; CDR3 protein: ASSSGQGAETQY
clone size: few; V gene: TRBV7-6; J gene: TRBJ2-5; CDR3 protein: ASSLAASGQETQY
clone size: NA; V gene: TRBV7-8; J gene: TRBJ1-5; CDR3 protein: ASSFLLGQGNQPQH
clone size: NA; V gene: TRBV30; J gene: TRBJ2-5; CDR3 protein: AWSVPTSGRTETQY
clone size: few; V gene: TRBV6-5; J gene: TRBJ1-2; CDR3 protein: ASNMGGQGNLGYT
clone size: NA; V gene: TRBV5-1; J gene: TRBJ2-5; CDR3 protein: ASSPSGSVETQY
clone size: NA; V gene: TRBV27; J gene: TRBJ2-7; CDR3 protein: ASSSEPSGGFAYEQY
clone size: once; V gene: TRBV4-2; J gene: TRBJ1-1; CDR3 protein: ASRTGMNTEAF
clone size: NA; V gene: TRBV30; J gene: TRBJ1-1; CDR3 protein: AWSGAGGTEAF
clone size: NA; V gene: TRBV28; J gene: TRBJ2-2; CDR3 protein: ASSSLDRDLNTGELF
clone size: few; V gene: TRBV4-1; J gene: TRBJ2-7; CDR3 protein: ASSQSTGSLGEQY
clone size: NA; V gene: TRBV30; J gene: TRBJ2-7; CDR3 protein: AWSRKGVLSTYEQY
clone size: NA; V gene: TRBV7-9; J gene: TRBJ2-5; CDR3 protein: ASSPPRQTQY
clone size: NA; V gene: TRBV5-4; J gene: TRBJ2-2; CDR3 protein: ASSSEVANTGELF
clone size: NA; V gene: TRBV5-4; J gene: TRBJ1-4; CDR3 protein: ASSRGTGGWSEKLF
clone size: NA; V gene: TRBV28; J gene: TRBJ1-1; CDR3 protein: ASSGGEAF
clone size: NA; V gene: TRBV28; J gene: TRBJ2-6; CDR3 protein: ASSRPGAYSSGANVLT
clone size: NA; V gene: TRBV25-1; J gene: TRBJ1-5; CDR3 protein: ASTILQGQGSNQPQH
clone size: NA; V gene: TRBV11-2; J gene: TRBJ1-1; CDR3 protein: ASSLSGS
clone size: NA; V gene: TRBV11-2; J gene: TRBJ1-1; CDR3 protein: ASRYQRGNTEAF
clone size: NA; V gene: TRBV5-1; J gene: TRBJ1-3; CDR3 protein: ASSPRFGELAGTIY
clone size: NA; V gene: TRBV4-1; J gene: TRBJ1-3; CDR3 protein: DSSQPAGGRRGNTIY
clone size: NA; V gene: TRBV27; J gene: TRBJ2-5; CDR3 protein: ASSLTGLPETQY
clone size: NA; V gene: TRBV27; J gene: TRBJ2-7; CDR3 protein: ASSLEKGLSYEQY
clone size: once; V gene: TRBV6-4; J gene: TRBJ1-5; CDR3 protein: ASSPTGQRNQPQH
clone size: NA; V gene: TRBV14; J gene: TRBJ2-6; CDR3 protein: ASSLGGQAPVLSGANVLT
clone size: NA; V gene: TRBV28; J gene: TRBJ2-7; CDR3 protein: ASSPSRDREIYEQY
clone size: NA; V gene: TRBV19; J gene: TRBJ2-7; CDR3 protein: ASSIKWGQPSYEQY
clone size: NA; V gene: TRBV7-2; J gene: TRBJ2-3; CDR3 protein: ASSLARGQGEV
clone size: NA; V gene: TRBV4-2; J gene: NA; CDR3 protein: ASSQTLADKYEQY
clone size: NA; V gene: TRBV7-9; J gene: TRBJ1-4; CDR3 protein: ASKPQGWNEKLF
clone size: NA; V gene: TRBV11-3; J gene: TRBJ2-5; CDR3 protein: ASSLGGFGTGQETQY
clone size: NA; V gene: TRBV10-3; J gene: TRBJ2-3; CDR3 protein: AISRGTGTGVSDTQY
clone size: once; V gene: TRBV4-1; J gene: TRBJ2-7; CDR3 protein: ASSQGGGRSYEQY
clone size: NA; V gene: TRBV6-5; J gene: TRBJ2-1; CDR3 protein: ASSNQGAQF
clone size: NA; V gene: TRBV28; J gene: TRBJ1-5; CDR3 protein: ASSPIDREHQPQH
clone size: few; V gene: TRBV19; J gene: TRBJ1-2; CDR3 protein: ASSLGQGHGYT
clone size: once; V gene: TRBV4-1; J gene: TRBJ2-7; CDR3 protein: ASRNSGTSSYEQY
clone size: NA; V gene: TRBV19; J gene: TRBJ1-5; CDR3 protein: ASSFGDRRDQPQH